Presented here are 2 T cell receptor beta chains from one specimen sequenced in a study of T cell responses to AZD1222 COVID-19 vaccine. The assay was immunoSEQ multiplex PCR, and TCRdb's table has in-frame clones only and misses some. The sample contains some 150,000 clones, around 90% of which appear only once. The input for sequencing was peripheral blood, taken 28 days after the second AZD1222 dose. These receptors all come from an adult who received the AZD1222 COVID-19 vaccine.

CDR3 loop: CASSQGRQTGYTF. The CDR3 DNA reads TGCGCCAGCAGCCAGGGTAGACAGACTGGCTACACCTTC. The chain recombines TRBV5-1 with TRBJ1-2; D perhaps matches TRBD1 (5 bases). The germline gives CDR1 SGHRS, CDR2 YFSETQ. Trimming stripped 4 bases from V and 7 bases from J, with 14 bases between. The CDR3 is 13 residues long.

The rearrangement links TRBV30 to TRBJ2-7; 7 bases line up with TRBD2. This CDR3 has 15 residues. CDR1 is GTSNPN, CDR2 SVGIG, per germline (reference sequence). Trimming cost V 7 bases and J 0 bases; bases outside gene matches: 12. CDR3 loop: CASSFREGSSYEQYF. CDR3 bases: TGTGCCTCCTCCTTCAGGGAGGGGAGCTCCTACGAGCAGTACTTC.